Below, 11 T cell receptor beta chains from the same sample are listed, as sequenced in a study of T cells expressing NK-cell markers. Each CDR3 protein gets one entry in TCRdb, which reprocessed the 5' RACE reads and gives no DNA. The data include a few hundred thousand distinct CDR3 sequences; the top ten clones carry roughly 5.2%. The sequencing sample was made of blood T cells: a sorted CD56 or NKG2C T cell subset, CD4+ or CD8+ T cells, or bulk PBMC T cells (not recorded which). Receptors originate from a man aged 18-75 years in good health.

The V gene is TRBV5-1, the J gene TRBJ2-3; lacking DNA, the TRBD2 call made by TCRdb goes unchecked. The CDR3 runs 16 residues. Germline lookup yields CDR1 SGHRS and CDR2 YFSETQ. The chain's CDR3 is CASSLGTSFGTDTQYF.

The chain combines TRBV7-2 with TRBJ2-7. Germline V gene sequence: CDR1 SGHTA, CDR2 FQGNSA. The CDR3 loop spans 15 amino acids. CDR3 amino acids: CASSPRGRSSYEQYF.

This chain uses TRBV7-3 with TRBJ2-2; TCRdb's assignment of TRBD2 cannot be checked, as there is no DNA. CDR1 and CDR2 (germline): SGHTA, FQGTGA. The CDR3 has 14 amino acids. The CDR3 sequence: CASSSTSGTGELFF.

Here the CDR3 reads CASSPSSKNIQYF. The rearrangement links TRBV12-3 or TRBV12-4 to TRBJ2-4; without DNA, the TCRdb call of TRBD2 cannot be checked. The CDR3 extends over 13 amino acids.

By frequency, this clonotype registers medium-sized. The V gene is TRBV27, the J gene TRBJ2-5; TCRdb names TRBD2, which stays unverified in the absence of DNA. CDR3 length: 15 amino acids. In germline, CDR1 is MNHEY, CDR2 SMNVEV (reference sequence). The CDR3 spells CASSLSSGVGETQYF.

This rearrangement joins TRBV18 to TRBJ2-3; the TRBD2 assignment by TCRdb is unverifiable without DNA. The CDR3 is 16 residues long. Germline CDR1 reads KGHSH; CDR2 reads LQKENI. This chain's CDR3 is CASSPRTSGGPDTQYF.

The J gene is TRBJ2-7, the V gene TRBV6-6. The CDR3 covers 12 residues. Germline V CDR1 and CDR2: MNHNY, SVGAGI (reference sequence). CDR3 residues: CASGVRAYEQYF.

The chain carries TRBV6-5 and TRBJ2-3; TCRdb indicates TRBD1, and absent DNA this call remains unverified. CDR3 length: 16 residues. Germline lookup yields CDR1 MNHEY and CDR2 SVGAGI. The CDR3 reads CASSSSPRMGTDTQYF.

The chain employs TRBV29-1 and TRBJ2-3; with no DNA, the TCRdb D assignment of TRBD2 cannot be verified. The CDR3 has 14 amino acids. CDR1 is SQVTM, CDR2 ANQGSEA, per germline. The CDR3 loop is CSVTGGGYSNTQYF.

The J gene is TRBJ1-2, the V gene TRBV28. Germline V CDR1 and CDR2: MDHEN, SYDVKM. The CDR3 is made up of 13 amino acids. CDR3 region: CASSSLDSYGYTF.

V is TRBV5-1 and J is TRBJ2-3; TCRdb's assignment of TRBD1 cannot be checked, as there is no DNA. This CDR3 is 16 amino acids long. Germline-derived CDR1 and CDR2 are SGHRS and YFSETQ. The CDR3 loop reads CASSHGWGQGTDTQYF.